This record concerns one T cell receptor (beta chain) sequence. Authors' data handling: Estimates of nucleated cell counts were drawn from the amplification of reference gene primers. TCRdb keeps only in-frame clones here, not all; method: immunoSEQ multiplex PCR. D and trimming come from the DNA, and the V and J calls and clone size come from that table. Of about 110,000 clones listed, roughly 85% are singletons. The junction had 9 bases not matched to a gene; V was cut back by 8 bases and J by 0 bases. Germline lookup yields CDR1 MNHEY and CDR2 SVGAGI. This CDR3 is 15 amino acids long. This specimen comes from a study of blood T cell repertoires in COVID-19. Whole-study context: There were acute and convalescent COVID-19 samples, and they came from the United States, Italy and Spain. In each case, the material was cDNA or gDNA derived from T cells, B-cell-depleted T cells, or PBMCs.

This TCR came from an older woman with acute or convalescent COVID-19. The material sequenced was peripheral blood. The gene calls are TRBV6-5 and TRBJ2-7, with 8 bases fitting TRBD1. The CDR3 loop is CASRSSGTGSYEQYF. The DNA of the CDR3 is TGTGCCAGCCGAAGCTCCGGGACAGGCTCCTACGAGCAGTACTTC.